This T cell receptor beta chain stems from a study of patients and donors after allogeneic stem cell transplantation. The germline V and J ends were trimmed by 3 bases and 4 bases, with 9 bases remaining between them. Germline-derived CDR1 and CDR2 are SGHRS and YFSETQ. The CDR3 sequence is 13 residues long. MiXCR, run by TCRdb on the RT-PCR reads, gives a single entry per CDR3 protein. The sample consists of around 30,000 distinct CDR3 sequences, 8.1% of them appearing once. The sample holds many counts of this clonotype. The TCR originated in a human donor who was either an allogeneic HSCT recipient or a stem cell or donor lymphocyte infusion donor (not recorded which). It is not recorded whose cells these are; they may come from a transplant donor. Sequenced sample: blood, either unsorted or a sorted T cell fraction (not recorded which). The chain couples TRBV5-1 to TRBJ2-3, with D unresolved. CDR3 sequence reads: CASSSSTADTQYF. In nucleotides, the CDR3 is TGCGCCAGCAGCTCCTCGACGGCAGATACGCAGTATTTT.